This entry describes one T cell receptor (beta chain). Its antigen is still unknown. V lost 3 bases and J 1 base, leaving 25 bases between the germline ends. The length of the CDR3 is 19 residues. Germline V gene data show CDR1 as DFQATT and CDR2 as SNEGSKA (reference sequence). The data are from a study of regulatory T cells in long-lasting Graves disease. Library construction for TCR beta used iRepertoire HTBI primers and Arm-PCR of CDR3 regions. TCRdb reprocessed the multiplex PCR reads with MiXCR, giving one entry per CDR3 protein. This sample has approximately 690,000 distinct CDR3 sequences; 25% to 35% occur once, and the top ten carry about two fifths. Time point: persistent/refractory GD, antithyroid drugs over 5 years with positive TRAb. TCR sequences were obtained from RNA taken from PBMCs. General study results and limits: Clonotypes that were public and shared totalled a few thousand in persistent patients versus 966 in new patients. Under persistent disease, TRBV28, TRBJ1-2 and TRBJ2-5 were used preferentially. No thyroid tissue was studied; the work used peripheral blood only.

This TCR came from a female donor with Graves disease. V is TRBV20-1 and J is TRBJ2-4; a weak D match, TRBD2 (7 bases). The sequencing here drew on peripheral blood mononuclear cells (PBMCs), taken when the disease was refractory, from a patient treated with antithyroid drugs. Here the CDR3 DNA reads TGCAGTGCTAGTCTTCCAGGGGAGGGAATATGGTCCGCCAAAAACATTCAGTACTTC. It is translated as CSASLPGEGIWSAKNIQYF.